This T cell receptor (beta chain) was retrieved from a study of CD8 T cells in Susac syndrome. CDR1 and CDR2 (germline): MNHNS, SASEGT. CDR3 length equals 14 residues. The junction had 6 bases not matched to a gene; V was cut back by 6 bases and J by 3 bases. RNA totalling roughly 0.45 to 1 ug underwent reverse transcription with random hexamers. It was immunoSEQ multiplex PCR that amplified TCR beta CDR3 across 54 Vbeta and 13 Jbeta. TCRdb ran MiXCR on the immunoSEQ multiplex PCR reads and lists one entry per CDR3 protein. Of 130,000 to 150,000 distinct CDR3 sequences listed, approximately 95% are singletons. CD8+ and CD4+ T cells taken from blood had their TCR beta sequenced. Healthy donors constituted the controls, which were matched for age and sex. TEMRA cells were FACS-enriched, unlike CD8+ and CD4+ T cells, which were negatively isolated.

The receptor was isolated from a human donor in good health. This chain connects TRBV6-1 to TRBJ2-7; 9 nucleotides agree with TRBD2. Source material: CD4+ T cells from PBMCs. The CDR3 reads CASRSSGRLYEQYF. The CDR3, as DNA: TGTGCCAGCAGGAGTAGCGGGAGACTCTACGAGCAGTACTTC.